These 7 T cell receptor beta chains originate from one sample sequenced in a study of T-cell reconstitution after alpha-beta-depleted transplantation in children. Overall study results and limits: Two months or so post-transplant, alpha-beta T cells reportedly derived from several hundred expanded graft clones.

Researchers prepared the TCRbeta library using unique molecular identifiers, the study reports. TCRdb redid the calling of the PCR reads with MiXCR, one entry per CDR3 protein. The sample records around 31,000 distinct CDR3 sequences, around 6.6% being singletons. Their antigen targets remain unknown. The input for sequencing was peripheral blood, taken 60 days after TCRalphabeta/CD19-depleted stem cell transplant. Receptor source: a child less than two years old who had a stem cell transplant for acute myeloid leukemia, so the T cells may come from the graft donor.

This clonotype was seen ten or more times. The chain recombines TRBV6-5 with TRBJ2-3; a possible D gene is TRBD2 (6 bases). Germline V gives CDR1 MNHEY, CDR2 SVGAGI. The V end was cut by 0 bases, the J end by 4 bases, with 11 bases between. The CDR3 sequence is 15 residues long. CDR3: CASSYSSGFADTQYF. As DNA, the CDR3 is TGTGCCAGCAGTTACTCGAGCGGGTTCGCAGATACGCAGTATTTT.

This clonotype was recorded at least ten times. The genes are TRBV12-3 or TRBV12-4 and TRBJ2-7, with 13 nucleotides matching TRBD2. The V gene end was trimmed by 5 bases and the J gene end by 3 bases; junction bases not matched to a gene: 4. The CDR3 covers 15 residues. As DNA, the CDR3 is TGTGCCAGCAGTCCCGGGACTAGCGGGGTCTACGAGCAGTACTTC. Amino acid sequence: CASSPGTSGVYEQYF.

At least ten counts were recorded for this clonotype. The J gene is TRBJ2-7, the V gene TRBV2; D is uncertain. The CDR3 has 10 amino acids. CDR1 is SNHLY and CDR2 is FYNNEI in the germline V gene. V lost 4 bases and J lost 3, with 1 base in between. Here the CDR3 reads CASSGYEQYF. DNA for the CDR3: TGTGCCAGCAGTGGCTACGAGCAGTACTTC.

This clonotype has a count of ten or more. This chain links TRBV4-2 with TRBJ1-5; a possible D gene is TRBD1 (6 bases). The V end was cut by 1 base, the J end by 0 bases, with 10 bases between. Germline CDR1 and CDR2: LGHNA and YNFKEQ. The CDR3 has 16 residues. CDR3 coding DNA: TGTGCCAGCAGCCAAGCGACAGGTCATAGCAATCAGCCCCAGCATTTT. This gives the protein CASSQATGHSNQPQHF.

This clonotype was detected a few times. The chain recombines TRBV7-2 with TRBJ2-5; no reliable D call. Looked up from germline, CDR1 is SGHTA and CDR2 is FQGNSA. The V and J ends lost 4 bases and 4 bases respectively, with 13 bases between them. This CDR3 is 14 amino acids long. CDR3 in DNA: TGTGCCAGCAGCTCTTCCCCCCTCCGAGAGACCCAGTACTTC. Protein sequence: CASSSSPLRETQYF.

This clonotype has at least ten counts. The rearrangement links TRBV29-1 to TRBJ2-5, with TRBD2 identical over 10 bases. The germline V gene encodes CDR1 SQVTM and CDR2 ANQGSEA. CDR3 length equals 16 residues. J gave up 2 bases and V 1 base, and 7 bases lay outside the gene matches. Here the CDR3 DNA reads TGCAGCGTTGAAGTGAGAGCGGGAGGGCCTCAAGAGACCCAGTACTTC. Protein product: CSVEVRAGGPQETQYF.

This clonotype has a count of ten or more. V gene TRBV5-1 combines with J gene TRBJ2-7, with a possible D match to TRBD2 (5 bases). Germline V lookup: CDR1 SGHRS, CDR2 YFSETQ. The CDR3 runs to 12 residues. V gave up 4 bases and J gave up 7 bases, with 12 bases separating them. The CDR3 reads CASSRTLGEQYF. The CDR3 nucleotides are TGCGCCAGCAGCCGGACTTTGGGGGAGCAGTACTTC.